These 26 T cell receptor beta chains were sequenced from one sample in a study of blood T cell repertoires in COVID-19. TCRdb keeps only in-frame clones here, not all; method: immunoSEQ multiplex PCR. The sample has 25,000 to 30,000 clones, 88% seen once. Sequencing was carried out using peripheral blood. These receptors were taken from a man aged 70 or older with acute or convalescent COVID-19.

Written as DNA, the CDR3 is TGTGCCAGCAGTCCCCTTCTCTATCAGCCCCAGCATTTT. It translates to CASSPLLYQPQHF. V usage is TRBV6-2 or TRBV6-3 and J usage is TRBJ1-5, with D hard to call. V was shortened by 5 bases and J by 5 bases, with 10 bases between the two germline ends. Looked up from germline, CDR1 is MNHEY and CDR2 is SVGEGT. The CDR3 is 13 amino acids.

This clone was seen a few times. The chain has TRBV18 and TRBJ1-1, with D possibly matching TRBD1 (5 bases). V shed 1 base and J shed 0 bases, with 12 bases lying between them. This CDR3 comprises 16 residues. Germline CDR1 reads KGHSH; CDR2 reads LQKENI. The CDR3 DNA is TGTGCCAGCTCACCACAGCAGGGCGCAATGAACACTGAAGCTTTCTTT. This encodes CASSPQQGAMNTEAFF. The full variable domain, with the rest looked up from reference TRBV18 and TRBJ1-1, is NAGVMQNPRHLVRRRGQEARLRCSPMKGHSHVYWYRQLPEEGLKFMVYLQKENIIDESGMPKERFSAEFPKEGPSILRIQQVVRGDSAAYFCASSPQQGAMNTEAFFGQGTRLTVV.

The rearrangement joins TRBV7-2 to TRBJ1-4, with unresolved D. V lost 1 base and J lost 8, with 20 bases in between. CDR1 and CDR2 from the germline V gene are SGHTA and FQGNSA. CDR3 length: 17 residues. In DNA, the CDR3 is TGTGCCAGCAGCTTAGATCTGGAACGGGGATTCGACGAAAAACTGTTTTTT. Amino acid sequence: CASSLDLERGFDEKLFF.

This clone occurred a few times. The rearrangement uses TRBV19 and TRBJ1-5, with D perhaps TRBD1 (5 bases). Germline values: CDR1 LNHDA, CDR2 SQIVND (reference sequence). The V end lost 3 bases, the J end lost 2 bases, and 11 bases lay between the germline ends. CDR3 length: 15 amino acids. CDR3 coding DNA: TGTGCCAGTAGTATGGGTATCAGGGGCAATCAGCCCCAGCATTTT. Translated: CASSMGIRGNQPQHF.

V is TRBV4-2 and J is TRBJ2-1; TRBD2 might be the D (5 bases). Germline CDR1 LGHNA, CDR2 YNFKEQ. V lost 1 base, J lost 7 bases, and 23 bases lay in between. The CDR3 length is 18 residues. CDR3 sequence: CASSQVPDLANPMNEQFF. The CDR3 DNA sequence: TGTGCCAGCAGCCAAGTACCAGACCTAGCAAACCCAATGAATGAGCAGTTCTTC.

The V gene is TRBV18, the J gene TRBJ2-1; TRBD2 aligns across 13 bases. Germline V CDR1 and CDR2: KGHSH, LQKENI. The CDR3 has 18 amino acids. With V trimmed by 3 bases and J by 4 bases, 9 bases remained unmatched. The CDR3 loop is CASSPRRTSGRRYNEQFF. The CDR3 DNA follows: TGTGCCAGCTCACCGCGACGGACTAGCGGGAGACGTTACAATGAGCAGTTCTTC.

As DNA, the CDR3 is TGTGCCAGCAGCTTTGCAGGGCTTAGCTCTGGAAACACCATATATTTT. Its protein is CASSFAGLSSGNTIYF. V gene TRBV11-2 combines with J gene TRBJ1-3, with D maybe TRBD1 (5 bases). Germline values: CDR1 SGHAT, CDR2 FQNNGV. V was pared by 3 bases and J by 0 bases, with 12 bases between. The CDR3 length is 16 residues. Supplemented by reference TRBV11-2 and TRBJ1-3, the full variable domain reads EAGVAQSPRYKIIEKRQSVAFWCNPISGHATLYWYQQILGQGPKLLIQFQNNGVVDDSQLPKDRFSAERLKGVDSTLKIQPAKLEDSAVYLCASSFAGLSSGNTIYFGEGSWLTVV.

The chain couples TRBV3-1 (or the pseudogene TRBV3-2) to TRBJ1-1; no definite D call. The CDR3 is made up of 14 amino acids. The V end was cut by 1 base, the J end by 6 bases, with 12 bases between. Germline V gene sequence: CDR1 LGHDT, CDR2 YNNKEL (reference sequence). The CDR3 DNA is TGTGCCAGCAGCCAAGGCGAGGGAACCCCTGAAGCTTTCTTT. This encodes CASSQGEGTPEAFF.

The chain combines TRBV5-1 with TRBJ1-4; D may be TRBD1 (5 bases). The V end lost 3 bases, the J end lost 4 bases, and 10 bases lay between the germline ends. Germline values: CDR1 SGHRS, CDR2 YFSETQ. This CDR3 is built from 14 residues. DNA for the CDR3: TGCGCCAGCAGCTACAGACAGCTTAATGAAAAACTGTTTTTT. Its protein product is CASSYRQLNEKLFF.

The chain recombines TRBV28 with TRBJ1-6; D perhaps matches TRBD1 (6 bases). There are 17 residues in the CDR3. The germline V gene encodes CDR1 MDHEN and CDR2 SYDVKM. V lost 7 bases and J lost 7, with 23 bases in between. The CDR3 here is CASTLGGGASGNSPLHF. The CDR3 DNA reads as TGTGCCAGCACCCTTGGGGGGGGCGCGTCGGGAAATTCACCCCTCCACTTT.

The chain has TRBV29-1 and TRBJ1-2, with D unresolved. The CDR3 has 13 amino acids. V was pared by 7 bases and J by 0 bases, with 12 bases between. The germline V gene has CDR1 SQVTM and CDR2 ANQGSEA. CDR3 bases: TGCAGCGCTCCGACACAGACTAACTATGGCTACACCTTC. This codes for CSAPTQTNYGYTF.

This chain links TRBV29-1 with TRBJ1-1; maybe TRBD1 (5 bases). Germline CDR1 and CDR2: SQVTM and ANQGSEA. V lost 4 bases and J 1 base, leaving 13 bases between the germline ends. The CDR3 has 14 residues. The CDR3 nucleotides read TGCAGCGTTGGGGGTCCCGGACAGAACACTGAAGCTTTCTTT. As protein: CSVGGPGQNTEAFF.

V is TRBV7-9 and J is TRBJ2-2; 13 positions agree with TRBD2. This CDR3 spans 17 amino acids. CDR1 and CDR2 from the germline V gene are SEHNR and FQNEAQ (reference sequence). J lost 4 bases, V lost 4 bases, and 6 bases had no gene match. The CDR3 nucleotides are TGTGCCAGCAGCTCACGGACTAGCGGGAGTTTCACCGGGGAGCTGTTTTTT. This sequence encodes CASSSRTSGSFTGELFF.

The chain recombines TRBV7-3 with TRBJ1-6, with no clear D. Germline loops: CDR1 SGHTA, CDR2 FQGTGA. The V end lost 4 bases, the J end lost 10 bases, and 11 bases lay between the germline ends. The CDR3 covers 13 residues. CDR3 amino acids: CASSSGGGSPLHF. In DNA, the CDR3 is TGTGCCAGCAGCTCCGGAGGAGGGTCACCCCTCCACTTT.

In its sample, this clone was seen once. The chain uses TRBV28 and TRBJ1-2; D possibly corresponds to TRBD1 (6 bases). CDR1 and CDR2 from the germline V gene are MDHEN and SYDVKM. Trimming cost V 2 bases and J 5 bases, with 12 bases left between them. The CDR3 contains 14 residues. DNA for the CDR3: TGTGCCAGCAGTTTAGTGGGGGCGCAATATGGCTACACCTTC. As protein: CASSLVGAQYGYTF.

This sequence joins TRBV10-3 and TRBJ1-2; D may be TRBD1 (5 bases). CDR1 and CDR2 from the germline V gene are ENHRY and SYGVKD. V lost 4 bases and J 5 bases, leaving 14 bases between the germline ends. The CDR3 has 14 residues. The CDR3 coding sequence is TGTGCCATCAGTGCGCAGGGTGAGAAATATGGCTACACCTTC. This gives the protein CAISAQGEKYGYTF.

The CDR3 spells CASSLGTQNTGELFF. CDR3 DNA sequence: TGTGCCAGCAGCCTCGGGACACAAAACACCGGGGAGCTGTTTTTT. The rearrangement uses TRBV7-8 and TRBJ2-2, with a weak D call TRBD1 (6 bases). Trimming left V 5 bases short and J 2 bases short, with 12 bases between. This CDR3 has 15 residues. In germline, CDR1 is SGHVS, CDR2 FQNEAQ.

The DNA of the CDR3 is TGCGCCAGCAGTGAACGACAGGGGGTCGAGCAGTACTTC. This codes for CASSERQGVEQYF. V and J are TRBV10-2 and TRBJ2-7; 9 positions agree with TRBD1. Trimming took 3 bases from V and 6 from J; bases not matched to a gene: 3. Per the germline V gene, CDR1 is WSHSY and CDR2 is SAAADI. There are 13 residues in the CDR3.

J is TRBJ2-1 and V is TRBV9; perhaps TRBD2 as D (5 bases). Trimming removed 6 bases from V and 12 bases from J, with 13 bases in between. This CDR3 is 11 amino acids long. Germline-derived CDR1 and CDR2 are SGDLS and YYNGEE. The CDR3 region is CASTSGERQFF. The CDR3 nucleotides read TGTGCCAGCACCTCCGGGGAGCGGCAGTTCTTC.

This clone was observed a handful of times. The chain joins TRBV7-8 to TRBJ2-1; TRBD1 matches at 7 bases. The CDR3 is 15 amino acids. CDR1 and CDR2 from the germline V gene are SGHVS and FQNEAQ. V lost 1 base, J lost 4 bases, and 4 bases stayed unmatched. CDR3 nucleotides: TGTGCCAGCAGCTTAGAGTCACAGGGGTACAATGAGCAGTTCTTC. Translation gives CASSLESQGYNEQFF. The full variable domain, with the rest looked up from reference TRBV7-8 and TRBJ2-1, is GAGVSQSPRYKVAKRGQDVALRCDPISGHVSLFWYQQALGQGPEFLTYFQNEAQLDKSGLPSDRFFAERPEGSVSTLKIQRTQQEDSAVYLCASSLESQGYNEQFFGPGTRLTVL.

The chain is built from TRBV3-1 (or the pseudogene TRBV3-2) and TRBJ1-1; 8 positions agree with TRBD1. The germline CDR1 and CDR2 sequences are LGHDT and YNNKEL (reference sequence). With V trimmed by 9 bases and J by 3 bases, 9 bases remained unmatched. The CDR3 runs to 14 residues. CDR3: CASLFKDRDTEAFF. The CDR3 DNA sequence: TGTGCCAGTCTTTTTAAGGACAGGGACACTGAAGCTTTCTTT.

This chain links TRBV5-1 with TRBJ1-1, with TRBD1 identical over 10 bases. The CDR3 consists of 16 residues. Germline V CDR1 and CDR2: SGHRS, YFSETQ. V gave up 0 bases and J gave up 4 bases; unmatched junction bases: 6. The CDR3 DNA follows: TGCGCCAGCAGCTTGGATGCCGGGACAGGGGCCACTGAAGCTTTCTTT. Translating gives CASSLDAGTGATEAFF.

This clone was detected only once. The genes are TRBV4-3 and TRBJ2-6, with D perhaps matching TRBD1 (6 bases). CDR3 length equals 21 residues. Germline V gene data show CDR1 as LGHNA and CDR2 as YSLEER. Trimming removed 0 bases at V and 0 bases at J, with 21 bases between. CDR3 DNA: TGCGCCAGCAGCCAAGAAAATAATAAACAGGGTCCACTCTCTGGGGCCAACGTCCTGACTTTC. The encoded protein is CASSQENNKQGPLSGANVLTF.

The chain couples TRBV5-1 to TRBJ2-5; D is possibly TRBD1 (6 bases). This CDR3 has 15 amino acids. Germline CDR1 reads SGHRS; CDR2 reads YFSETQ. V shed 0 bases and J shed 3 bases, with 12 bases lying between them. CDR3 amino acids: CASSLEGRGEETQYF. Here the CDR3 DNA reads TGCGCCAGCAGCTTGGAGGGCAGGGGCGAAGAGACCCAGTACTTC. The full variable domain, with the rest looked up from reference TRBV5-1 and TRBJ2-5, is KAGVTQTPRYLIKTRGQQVTLSCSPISGHRSVSWYQQTPGQGLQFLFEYFSETQRNKGNFPGRFSGRQFSNSRSEMNVSTLELGDSALYLCASSLEGRGEETQYFGPGTRLLVL.

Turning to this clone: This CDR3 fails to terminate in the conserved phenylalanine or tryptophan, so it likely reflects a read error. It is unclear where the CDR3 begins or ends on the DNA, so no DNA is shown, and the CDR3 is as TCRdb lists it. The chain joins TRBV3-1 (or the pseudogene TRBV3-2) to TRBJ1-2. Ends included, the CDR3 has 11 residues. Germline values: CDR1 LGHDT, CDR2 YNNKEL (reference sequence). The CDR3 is CASSQGYGGVL.

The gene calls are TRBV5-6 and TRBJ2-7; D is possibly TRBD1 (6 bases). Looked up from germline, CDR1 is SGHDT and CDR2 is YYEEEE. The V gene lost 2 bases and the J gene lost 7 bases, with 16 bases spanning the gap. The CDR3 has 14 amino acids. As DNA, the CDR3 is TGTGCCAGCAGCTTCCGGGCTCTAAGGGGGGAGCAGTACTTC. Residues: CASSFRALRGEQYF.